This is a list of T cell receptor beta chains from one sample in a study of tumor-infiltrating lymphocytes in primary liver carcinoma. TCRdb passed the multiplex PCR reads through MiXCR, listing each CDR3 protein once. The table includes around 88,000 distinct CDR3 sequences, roughly 70% detected once. The sequencing sample was made of tumor-adjacent normal liver tissue. The receptors shown here come from a man in his forties with primary liver carcinoma and hepatitis B virus infection. Both conserved end residues are part of each CDR3. A D gene is named only where the DNA matches it firmly. Clone sizes are given selectively: once, few, many, or a class where the clone is expanded.

TRBJ1-2,TRBV28,.,.,TGTGCCAGCAGTGATGGAGACAGCTTCTATGGCTACACCTTC,CASSDGDSFYGYTF
TRBJ1-1,TRBV11-2,.,.,TGTGCTAGCAGCCCGGGGGGGGACACTGAAGCTTTCTTT,CASSPGGDTEAFF
TRBJ2-4,TRBV11-2,.,.,TGTGCCAGCAGCTTTCAGGGGGGAACGGTTCAGGATTTC,CASSFQGGTVQDF
TRBJ2-5,TRBV5-8,.,TRBD2,TGTGCCAGCAGCTTCGGTTTCCGGACTAGCGGGGGGCGTGAGACCCAGCACTTC,CASSFGFRTSGGRETQHF
TRBJ2-7,TRBV29-1,.,TRBD2,TGCGGCGCAGCTCCCCGGACTAGCGGGAGTGAGCGCTACGAGCAGTACTTC,CGAAPRTSGSERYEQYF
TRBJ1-5,TRBV5-5,many,.,TGTGCCAGCAGCTTGGACCCCCACGGTAGCAATCAGCCCCAGCATTTT,CASSLDPHGSNQPQHF
TRBJ2-7,TRBV6-1,.,.,TGTGCCAGCAGTGCTATAGTCGGCTGGCGCCTGACCTCCTACGAGCAGTACTTC,CASSAIVGWRLTSYEQYF
TRBJ2-5,TRBV7-8,.,TRBD2,TGTGCCAGCAGCTTAACGGGACTAAGAGAGACCCAGTACTTC,CASSLTGLRETQYF
TRBJ1-4,TRBV11-2,.,.,TGTGCCAGCAGCTTACTAGGGAGTGAAAAACTGTTTTTT,CASSLLGSEKLFF
TRBJ2-5,TRBV28,.,TRBD1,TGTGCCGCCAGTGGCCGTCCACAGGGGGCCGGGGAGACCCAGTACTTC,CAASGRPQGAGETQYF
TRBJ2-1,TRBV6-1,many,.,TGTGCCAGCAGTGCTAAGCGGAGAGGGGAGGAAAGCTCCTACAATGAGCAGTTCTTC,CASSAKRRGEESSYNEQFF
TRBJ2-2,TRBV29-1,medium-sized,TRBD1,TGCAGCGTCCTTGGCCTCCTCGGGACAGCGAACACCGGGGAGCTGTTTTTT,CSVLGLLGTANTGELFF
TRBJ1-1,TRBV29-1,many,.,TGCAGCGTTGAGACCAACACCTACACTGAAGCTTTCTTT,CSVETNTYTEAFF
TRBJ2-1,TRBV6-1,.,TRBD1,TGTGCCAACAGCAACCCGGGACAGGGGTCCAATGAGCTGTTCTTC,CANSNPGQGSNELFF
TRBJ2-5,TRBV28,few,TRBD2,TGTGCCAGCAGCCCTCCAGGGAGGGACCAGTACTTC,CASSPPGRDQYF
TRBJ2-7,TRBV2,many,TRBD2,TGTGCCAGCAGGTCTTCACTAGCGGGAGTTGACGAGCAGTACTTC,CASRSSLAGVDEQYF
TRBJ2-5,TRBV6-1,.,.,TGTGCCAGCACTGAAGCGCTCGGCAGGGGCGTCCAAGAGACCCAGTACTTC,CASTEALGRGVQETQYF
TRBJ1-4,TRBV4-2,.,.,TGTGCCAGCGGCCAGGACACCATTCGGGCCAAAGGAAAACTGTTTTTT,CASGQDTIRAKGKLFF
TRBJ2-7,TRBV11-2,.,TRBD2,TGTGCCAGCAGCTTAATGGGGACTAGCGGAGTCAAAGGCTACGAGCAGTACTTC,CASSLMGTSGVKGYEQYF
TRBJ2-6,TRBV29-1,.,.,TGCAACGTAAAGGGACTGGGGGATCGGTCTGGGGCCAATGTCCTGACTTTC,CNVKGLGDRSGANVLTF
TRBJ2-3,TRBV4-3,.,.,TGCGCCAGCAGCCAACCCGGCCTGAGCGATACGCAGTATTTT,CASSQPGLSDTQYF
TRBJ2-1,TRBV4-1,.,TRBD1,TGCGCCATCAGCCAAGTTTCTAACAGCGCAGGGGGGCAGTTCTTC,CAISQVSNSAGGQFF
TRBJ2-3,TRBV11-2,many,.,TGTGCCAGCAGCCCATTAGCGGCTAGCACAGATACGCAGTATTTT,CASSPLAASTDTQYF
TRBJ2-7,TRBV4-2,many,TRBD2,TGTGCCAGCAGCCAAGAGGGGCTAGCGGGAGGTCTGTCCTACGAGCAGTACTTC,CASSQEGLAGGLSYEQYF
TRBJ2-3,TRBV11-2,.,.,TGTGCCAGCAGCCCGCCTGGGGGCAGGGGCACATATACGCAGTACTTT,CASSPPGGRGTYTQYF
TRBJ2-3,TRBV6-1,.,.,TGTGCCAGCAGTGAAGCAGCTAGCGTGCTGTACAGCACAGATACGCAGTATTTT,CASSEAASVLYSTDTQYF
TRBJ2-7,TRBV6-5,.,.,TGTGCCAGCAGTTACTCGACAGCTAGCTCCTATGAGCTGTACTTC,CASSYSTASSYELYF
TRBJ2-5,TRBV6-5,.,.,TGTGCCAGCAGTTATTCATTCGGGGGACAGTCTATGAATGAGCAGTACTTC,CASSYSFGGQSMNEQYF
TRBJ2-7,TRBV11-2,.,TRBD2,TGTGCCAGTAGCTTAGCTAGCGGCTGGTCCTACGAGCAGTACTTC,CASSLASGWSYEQYF
TRBJ2-3,TRBV15,.,.,TGTGCCACCAGCAGGGGGATGGAGGCGGGACCTCAGGATACGCAGTATTTT,CATSRGMEAGPQDTQYF
TRBJ1-5,TRBV2,.,.,TGTGCCAGCAGTGAATGGGGGAATAGCAATCAGCCCCAGCATTTT,CASSEWGNSNQPQHF
TRBJ2-3,TRBV12-3/TRBV12-4,many,TRBD2,TGTGCCAGCAGTTCAGTCCTAGCGGGAATCACAGATACGCAGTATTTT,CASSSVLAGITDTQYF
TRBJ2-7,TRBV11-2,.,.,TGTGCCAGCAGCTCGGGCAGAGCGACCGTCCCTCGAGAGCAGTACTTC,CASSSGRATVPREQYF
TRBJ2-3,TRBV28,.,TRBD2,TGTGCCAGCAGTTTACTTAGTGGGAGGGCCTTTGGAGATACGCAGTATTTT,CASSLLSGRAFGDTQYF
TRBJ1-1,TRBV11-2,.,.,TGTGCCAACACCCTCTGGCAGGGAACTGAAGCTTTCTTT,CANTLWQGTEAFF
TRBJ2-7,TRBV2,few,TRBD1,TGTGCCAGCAGGGGGACAGGGGATTTCTACGAGCAGTACTTC,CASRGTGDFYEQYF
TRBJ2-1,TRBV7-9,.,TRBD2,TGTGCCAGCAGCACTACTAGCGGGTCCTCCCCGGGGGGTGAGCAGTTCTTC,CASSTTSGSSPGGEQFF
TRBJ2-7,TRBV29-1,many,.,TGCAGCGTTGAAAGTACGGGTTCCTACGAGCAGTACTTC,CSVESTGSYEQYF
TRBJ2-1,TRBV6-5,.,.,TGTGCCAACAGTTACATGGTGGGCGATGAGCAGTTCTTC,CANSYMVGDEQFF
TRBJ2-2,TRBV7-3,few,.,TGTGCCAGCAGCTTAGAACTAGCGAACACCGGGGAGCTGTTTTTT,CASSLELANTGELFF
TRBJ2-7,TRBV11-2,many,.,TGTGCCAGCAGCCCAGGACCGCCTTACGAGCAGTACTTC,CASSPGPPYEQYF
TRBJ1-6,TRBV6-5,many,.,TGTGCCAGCAGTTACGACACCGTCGGGAGTTCACCCCTCCACTTT,CASSYDTVGSSPLHF
TRBJ2-3,TRBV28,.,.,TGTGCCAGCAGCCCAGGACCCTTTCTCACAGATACGCAGTATTTT,CASSPGPFLTDTQYF
TRBJ2-1,TRBV6-5,.,TRBD1,TGTGTCAGCGGCAAACAGGGGAGCTCCTACTATGAGCAGTTCTTC,CVSGKQGSSYYEQFF
TRBJ2-7,TRBV11-2,.,.,TGTGCCAGCAGCCTAGTTCTGGTTGGGGATCAGTACTTC,CASSLVLVGDQYF
TRBJ2-6,TRBV6-5,.,TRBD1,TGTGCAACCAGTCTTTGGACAGGGTTGAAAGCTGGGGCCAACGTCCTGACTTTC,CATSLWTGLKAGANVLTF
TRBJ2-1,TRBV29-1,.,.,TGCAGCCTTGTAGCTCTTGCCAATGAGCAGTTCTTC,CSLVALANEQFF
TRBJ2-5,TRBV12-3/TRBV12-4,many,TRBD1,TGTGCCAGCAGTCGGACAGGGGGGGAGACCCAGTACTTC,CASSRTGGETQYF
TRBJ1-5,TRBV4-2,once,TRBD1,TGTGCCAACAGCCAGTCTCCGGGACAGAGAAATCAGCCCCAGCATTTT,CANSQSPGQRNQPQHF
TRBJ2-2,TRBV11-2,.,.,TGTACCGGCAGCTTTGGGCCGGTCGCGAACACCGGGGAGCTGTTTTTT,CTGSFGPVANTGELFF
TRBJ2-1,TRBV7-9,.,.,TGTGCCAGCAGCGAGACGAGTTCCTACAATGAGCAGTTCTTC,CASSETSSYNEQFF
TRBJ2-1,TRBV11-2,many,.,TGTGCCAGCAGCCTAATTGGCGGACTTCGCTATGAGCAGTTCTTC,CASSLIGGLRYEQFF
TRBJ2-1,TRBV11-2,.,.,TGTGCCAGCAGCCTCGACAGGCCCTCCTACGATGAGCAGTTCTTC,CASSLDRPSYDEQFF
TRBJ2-7,TRBV4-1,once,.,TGTGCCAGCAGCCGTGTACAGGGCGACAAGCAGTACTTC,CASSRVQGDKQYF